This T cell receptor (beta chain) appears in the sequencing data of a study of a mutant IDH1 vaccine in newly diagnosed glioma. Here immunoSEQ multiplex PCR was the method, and the copy in TCRdb shows in-frame clones only, minus some. The table lists over 50,000 clones, 70% to 90% of them singletons, with around 3.4% in the top ten. The table lists this clone with a count of one. What it recognizes is unknown. The CDR3 runs to 15 residues. Germline loops: CDR1 SEHNR, CDR2 FQNEAQ (reference sequence). Trimming cost V 5 bases and J 7 bases; bases outside gene matches: 10. The time point was: week 5, during vaccination. Doses comprised 300 ug of mutant IDH1 20-mer peptide each, plus topical imiquimod.

The clonotype was recovered from a man younger than 40 with glioma. Sequenced material: PBMCs, taken from a glioma patient whose treatment included an IDH1 peptide vaccine. The gene calls are TRBV7-9 and TRBJ2-7; 11 nucleotides align to TRBD2. The CDR3 coding sequence is TGTGCCAGCAGCCTCACTAGCGGGGGACCTGAAGAGCAGTACTTC. It encodes CASSLTSGGPEEQYF.